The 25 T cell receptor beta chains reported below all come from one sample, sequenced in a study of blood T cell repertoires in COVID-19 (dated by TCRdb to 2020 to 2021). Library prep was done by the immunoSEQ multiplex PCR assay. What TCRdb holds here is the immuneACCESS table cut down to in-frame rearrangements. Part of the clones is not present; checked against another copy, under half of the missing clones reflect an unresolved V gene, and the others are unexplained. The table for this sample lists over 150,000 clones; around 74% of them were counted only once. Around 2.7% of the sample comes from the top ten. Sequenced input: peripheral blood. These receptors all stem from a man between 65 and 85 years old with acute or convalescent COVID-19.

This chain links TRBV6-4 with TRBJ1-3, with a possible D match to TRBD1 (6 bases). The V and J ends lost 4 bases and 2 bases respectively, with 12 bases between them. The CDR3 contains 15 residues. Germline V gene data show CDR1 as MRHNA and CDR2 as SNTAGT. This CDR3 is CASSGEGGTGNTIYF. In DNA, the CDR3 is TGTGCCAGCAGTGGCGAGGGGGGGACTGGAAACACCATATATTTT.

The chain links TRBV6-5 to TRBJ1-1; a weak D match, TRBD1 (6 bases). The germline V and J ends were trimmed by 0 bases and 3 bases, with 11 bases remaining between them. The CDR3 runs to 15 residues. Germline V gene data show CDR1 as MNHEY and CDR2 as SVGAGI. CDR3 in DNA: TGTGCCAGCAGTTACTCTAGGGGGTCGGACACTGAAGCTTTCTTT. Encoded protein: CASSYSRGSDTEAFF.

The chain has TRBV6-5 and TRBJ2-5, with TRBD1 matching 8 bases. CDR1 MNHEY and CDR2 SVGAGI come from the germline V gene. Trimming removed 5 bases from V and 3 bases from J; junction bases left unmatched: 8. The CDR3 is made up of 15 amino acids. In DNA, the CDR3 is TGTGCCAGCAGTCTAAGCGGACAGGGAAAAGAGACCCAGTACTTC. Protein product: CASSLSGQGKETQYF.

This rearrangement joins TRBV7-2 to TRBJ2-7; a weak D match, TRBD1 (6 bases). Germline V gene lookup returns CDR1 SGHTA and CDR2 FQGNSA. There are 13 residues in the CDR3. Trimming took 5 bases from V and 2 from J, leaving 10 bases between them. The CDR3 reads CASSTGSAYEQYF. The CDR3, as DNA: TGTGCCAGCAGCACAGGGTCGGCCTACGAGCAGTACTTC.

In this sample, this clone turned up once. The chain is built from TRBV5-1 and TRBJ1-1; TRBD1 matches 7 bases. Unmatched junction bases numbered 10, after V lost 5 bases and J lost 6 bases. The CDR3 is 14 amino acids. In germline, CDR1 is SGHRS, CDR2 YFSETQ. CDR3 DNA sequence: TGCGCCAGCAGGCCGACAGGGCGAACACCTGAAGCTTTCTTT. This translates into CASRPTGRTPEAFF. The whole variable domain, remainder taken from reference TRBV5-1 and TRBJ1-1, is KAGVTQTPRYLIKTRGQQVTLSCSPISGHRSVSWYQQTPGQGLQFLFEYFSETQRNKGNFPGRFSGRQFSNSRSEMNVSTLELGDSALYLCASRPTGRTPEAFFGQGTRLTVV.

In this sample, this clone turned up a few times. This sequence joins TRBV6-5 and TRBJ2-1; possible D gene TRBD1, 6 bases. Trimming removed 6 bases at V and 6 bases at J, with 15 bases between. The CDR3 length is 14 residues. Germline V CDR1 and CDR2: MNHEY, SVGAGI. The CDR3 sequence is CASRDLVRGNEQFF. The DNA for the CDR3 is TGTGCCAGCAGAGACTTGGTCAGGGGCAATGAGCAGTTCTTC.

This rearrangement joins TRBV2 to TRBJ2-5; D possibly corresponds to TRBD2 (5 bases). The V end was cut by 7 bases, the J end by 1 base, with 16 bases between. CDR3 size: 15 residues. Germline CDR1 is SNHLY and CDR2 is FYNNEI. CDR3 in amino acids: CASTLRAASQETQYF. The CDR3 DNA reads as TGTGCCAGCACCCTCCGAGCGGCTAGCCAAGAGACCCAGTACTTC.

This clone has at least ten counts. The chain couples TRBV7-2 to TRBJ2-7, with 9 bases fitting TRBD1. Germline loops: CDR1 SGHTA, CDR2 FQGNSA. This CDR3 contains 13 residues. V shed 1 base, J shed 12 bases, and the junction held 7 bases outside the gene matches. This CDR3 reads CASSLGGQGRRYF. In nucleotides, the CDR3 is TGTGCCAGCAGCTTAGGGGGACAGGGACGGCGGTACTTC.

CDR3 bases: TGCGCCAGCAGCAAGGACAATTCCTACGAGCAGTACTTC. It encodes CASSKDNSYEQYF. The chain recombines TRBV5-1 with TRBJ2-7; D is possibly TRBD1 (5 bases). The CDR3 has 13 amino acids. Germline CDR1 and CDR2: SGHRS and YFSETQ. V was cut by 4 bases and J by 1 base, with 9 bases left in between.

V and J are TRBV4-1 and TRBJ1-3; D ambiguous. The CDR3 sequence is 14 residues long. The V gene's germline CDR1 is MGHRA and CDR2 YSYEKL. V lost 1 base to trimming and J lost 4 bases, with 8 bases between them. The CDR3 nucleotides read TGCGCCAGCAGCCAAGGAGACGGGGGAAACACCATATATTTT. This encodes CASSQGDGGNTIYF.

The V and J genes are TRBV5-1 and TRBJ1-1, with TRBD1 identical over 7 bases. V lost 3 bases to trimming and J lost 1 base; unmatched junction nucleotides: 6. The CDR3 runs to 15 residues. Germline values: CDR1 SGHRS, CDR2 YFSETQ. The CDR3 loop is CASSSGGHSNTEAFF. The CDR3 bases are TGCGCCAGCAGCTCAGGGGGTCATTCGAACACTGAAGCTTTCTTT. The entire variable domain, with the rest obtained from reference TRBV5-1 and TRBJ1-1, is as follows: KAGVTQTPRYLIKTRGQQVTLSCSPISGHRSVSWYQQTPGQGLQFLFEYFSETQRNKGNFPGRFSGRQFSNSRSEMNVSTLELGDSALYLCASSSGGHSNTEAFFGQGTRLTVV.

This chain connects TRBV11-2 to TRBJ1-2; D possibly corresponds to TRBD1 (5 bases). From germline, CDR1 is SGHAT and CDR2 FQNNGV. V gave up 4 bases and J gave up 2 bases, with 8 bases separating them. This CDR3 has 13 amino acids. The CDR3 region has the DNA TGTGCCAGCAGCTCTGACAGCAACTATGGCTACACCTTC. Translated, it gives CASSSDSNYGYTF.

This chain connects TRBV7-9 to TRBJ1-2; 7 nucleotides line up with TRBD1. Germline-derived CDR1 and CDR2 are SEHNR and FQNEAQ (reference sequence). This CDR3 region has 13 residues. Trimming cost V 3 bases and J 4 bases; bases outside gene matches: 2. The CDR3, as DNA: TGTGCCAGCAGCTTTACAGGGGTCTATGGCTACACCTTC. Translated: CASSFTGVYGYTF. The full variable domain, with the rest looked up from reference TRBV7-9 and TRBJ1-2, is DTGVSQNPRHKITKRGQNVTFRCDPISEHNRLYWYRQTLGQGPEFLTYFQNEAQLEKSRLLSDRFSAERPKGSFSTLEIQRTEQGDSAMYLCASSFTGVYGYTFGSGTRLTVV.

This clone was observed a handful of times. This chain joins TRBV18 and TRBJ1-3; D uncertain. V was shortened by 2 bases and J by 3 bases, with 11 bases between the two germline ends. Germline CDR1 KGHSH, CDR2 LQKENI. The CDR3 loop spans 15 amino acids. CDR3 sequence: CASSPDSLVGNTIYF. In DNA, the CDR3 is TGTGCCAGCTCACCAGACTCCTTGGTTGGAAACACCATATATTTT.

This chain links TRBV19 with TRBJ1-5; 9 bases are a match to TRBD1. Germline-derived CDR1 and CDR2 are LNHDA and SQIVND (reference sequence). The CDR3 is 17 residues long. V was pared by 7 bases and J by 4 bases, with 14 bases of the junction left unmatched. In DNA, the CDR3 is TGTGCCAGTAAATGGGATCCCGGGACAGGGCGTAATCAGCCCCAGCATTTT. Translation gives CASKWDPGTGRNQPQHF.

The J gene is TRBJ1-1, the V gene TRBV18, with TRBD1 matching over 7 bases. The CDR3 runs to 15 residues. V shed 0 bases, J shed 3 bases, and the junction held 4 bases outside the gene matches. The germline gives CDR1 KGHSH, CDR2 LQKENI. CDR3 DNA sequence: TGTGCCAGCTCACCACCGAAGGGGGCAGACACTGAAGCTTTCTTT. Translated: CASSPPKGADTEAFF. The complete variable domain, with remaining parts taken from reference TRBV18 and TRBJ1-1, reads NAGVMQNPRHLVRRRGQEARLRCSPMKGHSHVYWYRQLPEEGLKFMVYLQKENIIDESGMPKERFSAEFPKEGPSILRIQQVVRGDSAAYFCASSPPKGADTEAFFGQGTRLTVV.

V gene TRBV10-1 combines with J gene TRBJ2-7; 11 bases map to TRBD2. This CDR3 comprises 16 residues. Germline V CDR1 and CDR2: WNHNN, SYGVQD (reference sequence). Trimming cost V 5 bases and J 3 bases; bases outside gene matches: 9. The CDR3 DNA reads TGCGCCAGCAGTCCACAAACTAGCGGGGGAAGCTACGAGCAGTACTTC. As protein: CASSPQTSGGSYEQYF.

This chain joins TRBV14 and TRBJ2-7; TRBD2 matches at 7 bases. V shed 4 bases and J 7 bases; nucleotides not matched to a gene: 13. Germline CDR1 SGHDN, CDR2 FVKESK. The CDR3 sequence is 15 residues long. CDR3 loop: CASSRSAGTLEEQYF. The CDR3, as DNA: TGTGCCAGCAGCCGGTCAGCGGGGACTCTAGAGGAGCAGTACTTC.

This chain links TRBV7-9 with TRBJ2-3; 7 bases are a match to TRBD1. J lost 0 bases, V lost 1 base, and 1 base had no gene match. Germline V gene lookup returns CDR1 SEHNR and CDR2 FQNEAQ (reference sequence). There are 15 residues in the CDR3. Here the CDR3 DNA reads TGTGCCAGCAGCTTAGGGGGACAGAGCACAGATACGCAGTATTTT. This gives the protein CASSLGGQSTDTQYF.

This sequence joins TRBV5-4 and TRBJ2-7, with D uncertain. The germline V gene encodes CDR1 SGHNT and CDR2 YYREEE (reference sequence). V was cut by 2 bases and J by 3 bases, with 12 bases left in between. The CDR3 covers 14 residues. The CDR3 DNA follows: TGTGCCAGCAGCTTATTCGGTAACGGCTACGAGCAGTACTTC. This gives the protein CASSLFGNGYEQYF.

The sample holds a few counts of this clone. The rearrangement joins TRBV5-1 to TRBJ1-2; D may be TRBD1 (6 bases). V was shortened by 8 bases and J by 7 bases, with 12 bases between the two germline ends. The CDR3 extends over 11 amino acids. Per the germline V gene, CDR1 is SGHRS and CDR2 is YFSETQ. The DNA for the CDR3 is TGCGCCAGTTCACAGGGCTCTGGCTACACCTTC. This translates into CASSQGSGYTF.

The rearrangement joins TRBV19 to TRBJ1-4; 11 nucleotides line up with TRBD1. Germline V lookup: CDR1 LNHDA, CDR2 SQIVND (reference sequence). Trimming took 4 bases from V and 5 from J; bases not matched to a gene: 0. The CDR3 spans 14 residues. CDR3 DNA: TGTGCCAGTAGTAGGGACAGGGGGAATGAAAAACTGTTTTTT. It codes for CASSRDRGNEKLFF.

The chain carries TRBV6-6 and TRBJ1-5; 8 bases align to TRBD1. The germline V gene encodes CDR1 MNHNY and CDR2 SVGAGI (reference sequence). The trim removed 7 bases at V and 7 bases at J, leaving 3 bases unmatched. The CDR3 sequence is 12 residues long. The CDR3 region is CASKTGDQPQHF. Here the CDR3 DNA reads TGTGCCAGCAAGACAGGGGACCAGCCCCAGCATTTT.

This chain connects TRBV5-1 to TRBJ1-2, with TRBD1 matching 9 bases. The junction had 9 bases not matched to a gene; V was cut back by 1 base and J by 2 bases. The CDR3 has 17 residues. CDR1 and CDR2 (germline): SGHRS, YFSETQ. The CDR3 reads CASSLPGQGEKNYGYTF. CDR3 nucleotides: TGCGCCAGCAGCTTGCCGGGACAGGGTGAAAAAAACTATGGCTACACCTTC.

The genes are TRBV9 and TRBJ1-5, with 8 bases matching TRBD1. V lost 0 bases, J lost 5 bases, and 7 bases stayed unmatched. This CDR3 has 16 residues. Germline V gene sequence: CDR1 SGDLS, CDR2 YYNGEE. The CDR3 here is CASSVGPDREHQPQHF. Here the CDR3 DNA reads TGTGCCAGCAGCGTAGGGCCGGACAGGGAGCATCAGCCCCAGCATTTT.